The source of this T cell receptor delta chain is a study of gamma-delta T cells after stem cell transplantation. TCRdb applied CATT to the RT-PCR reads for clone calling. The sample consists of more than 1,100 delta-chain clones, over 20% of them appearing once. The clonotype comes from a human donor. It is not recorded whose cells these are; they may come from a transplant donor. The sequenced material came from gamma-delta T cells.

Here the CDR3 reads CALGERVASRVSWGILGTDKLIF. For the CDR3, the DNA is TGTGCTCTTGGGGAACGGGTTGCCTCCCGAGTGTCCTGGGGGATACTCGGCACCGATAAACTCATCTTT. The chain employs TRDV1 and TRDJ1; 11 bases align to TRDD3. This CDR3 is built from 23 residues. Germline CDR1 TSWWSYY, CDR2 QGS. Trimming cost V 1 base and J 1 base; bases outside gene matches: 23.